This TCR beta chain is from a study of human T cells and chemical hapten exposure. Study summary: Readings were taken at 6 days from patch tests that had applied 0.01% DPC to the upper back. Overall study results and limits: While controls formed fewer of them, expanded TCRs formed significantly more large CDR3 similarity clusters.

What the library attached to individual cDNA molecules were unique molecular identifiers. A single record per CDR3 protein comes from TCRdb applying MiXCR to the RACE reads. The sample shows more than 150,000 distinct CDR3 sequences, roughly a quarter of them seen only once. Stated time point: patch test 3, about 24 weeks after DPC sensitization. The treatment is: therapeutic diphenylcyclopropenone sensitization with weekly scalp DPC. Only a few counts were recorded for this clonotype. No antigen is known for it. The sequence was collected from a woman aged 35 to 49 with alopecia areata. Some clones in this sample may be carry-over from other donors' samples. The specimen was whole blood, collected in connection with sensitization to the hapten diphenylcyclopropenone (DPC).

CDR3 nucleotide sequence: TGTGCCAGCAGCTTATTAATGACAGCGCCCTACAATGAGCAGTTCTTC. Translated, it gives CASSLLMTAPYNEQFF. The chain is built from TRBV7-2 and TRBJ2-1; D perhaps matches TRBD1 (5 bases). The CDR3 contains 16 residues. The germline V gene has CDR1 SGHTA and CDR2 FQGNSA. V was clipped by 2 bases and J by 2 bases, with 13 bases between them. Full variable domain (outside the CDR3, taken from reference TRBV7-2 and TRBJ2-1): GAGVSQSPSNKVTEKGKDVELRCDPISGHTALYWYRQSLGQGLEFLIYFQGNSAPDKSGLPSDRFSAERTGGSVSTLTIQRTQQEDSAVYLCASSLLMTAPYNEQFFGPGTRLTVL.